The 4 T cell receptor beta chains below all came from one sample that was sequenced in a study of blood T cells in healthy people across ages. A second PCR, run for roughly 7 to 12 cycles, used a sample-barcoded 5' primer plus a J-beta primer mix. A single record per CDR3 protein comes from TCRdb applying MiXCR to the 5' RACE reads. The sample consists of around 320,000 distinct CDR3 sequences, 25% to 30% of them appearing once. Sequencing used blood. All receptors derive from a woman between 65 and 79 years old in good health.

The chain recombines TRBV11-2 with TRBJ1-6; possibly TRBD1 for D (5 bases). V was clipped by 5 bases and J by 5 bases, with 16 bases between them. Per germline, CDR1 SGHAT and CDR2 FQNNGV. CDR3 length: 16 residues. CDR3 DNA: TGTGCCAGCAGCCCCCAGGGACTAGGAGATAATTCACCCCTCCACTTT. Residues: CASSPQGLGDNSPLHF.

The chain carries TRBV7-2 and TRBJ1-2; maybe TRBD1 (5 bases). CDR3 length: 13 residues. V was cut by 5 bases and J by 8 bases, with 15 bases left in between. The germline CDR1 and CDR2 sequences are SGHTA and FQGNSA. CDR3 sequence reads: CASSLEAREGYTF. The CDR3 DNA sequence: TGTGCCAGCAGCCTGGAAGCCAGGGAAGGCTACACCTTC.

This clonotype appeared many times. This chain uses TRBV29-1 with TRBJ2-7; maybe TRBD1 (6 bases). V was pared by 6 bases and J by 3 bases, with 9 bases between. CDR1 is SQVTM, CDR2 ANQGSEA, per germline. There are 11 residues in the CDR3. The CDR3 region has the DNA TGCAGCGTCGGACAGAGCTACGAGCAGTACTTC. Encoded protein: CSVGQSYEQYF.

The chain couples TRBV18 to TRBJ1-1; D remains unclear. The germline CDR1 and CDR2 sequences are KGHSH and LQKENI. CDR3 length equals 14 residues. V was clipped by 5 bases and J by 1 base, with 11 bases between them. The CDR3 DNA reads as TGTGCCAGCTCATCTACAGCGGGGAACACTGAAGCTTTCTTT. It translates to CASSSTAGNTEAFF.